The 21 T cell receptor beta chains below were found in one sample sequenced in a study of cytomegalovirus exposure and HLA in healthy donors. It was with 60 Vbeta and 13 Jbeta primers that the PCR ran. The assay was immunoSEQ multiplex PCR, and TCRdb's table has in-frame clones only and misses some. This sample's clone table lists 150,000 to 200,000 clones. Input material: PBMCs. These receptors all come from an older woman in good health and CMV-seronegative.

The genes are TRBV6-1 and TRBJ2-3, with 8 bases lining up with TRBD2. Trimming cost V 8 bases and J 3 bases; bases outside gene matches: 10. Germline assignment: CDR1 MNHNS and CDR2 SASEGT. The CDR3 extends over 15 amino acids. The CDR3 reads CASYQIAGTTDTQYF. In DNA, the CDR3 is TGTGCCAGCTACCAGATAGCGGGGACAACAGATACGCAGTATTTT.

This chain connects TRBV6-5 to TRBJ1-3, with D possibly TRBD1 on 6 matching bases. CDR1 is MNHEY and CDR2 is SVGAGI in the germline V gene. This CDR3 spans 15 amino acids. V gave up 6 bases and J gave up 2 bases, with 14 bases separating them. The CDR3 reads CASSTGLRAGNTIYF. CDR3 nucleotide sequence: TGTGCCAGCAGCACAGGGCTACGGGCTGGAAACACCATATATTTT.

V is TRBV19 and J is TRBJ2-1; no firm D call. The CDR3 is 12 amino acids. V was trimmed by 6 bases and J by 4 bases, leaving 7 bases between them. CDR1 and CDR2 (germline): LNHDA, SQIVND (reference sequence). The CDR3 region has the DNA TGTGCCAGTAGCCTCGGGTACAATGAGCAGTTCTTC. Protein: CASSLGYNEQFF.

CDR3 amino acids: CASSLPSGLTRGEAFF. CDR3 sequence (DNA): TGCGCCAGCAGCTTGCCCTCGGGACTAACCAGGGGTGAAGCTTTCTTT. The chain carries TRBV5-1 and TRBJ1-1; D is perhaps TRBD1 (6 bases). Per the germline V gene, CDR1 is SGHRS and CDR2 is YFSETQ. The length of the CDR3 is 16 residues. Deletions cut 1 base from V and 7 bases from J, with 20 bases between.

The chain carries TRBV10-2 and TRBJ1-2, with TRBD1 as a possible D gene (5 bases). Germline CDR1 is WSHSY and CDR2 is SAAADI. The V end lost 7 bases, the J end lost 3 bases, and 12 bases lay between the germline ends. This CDR3 comprises 13 residues. CDR3 in amino acids: CASTPGAYYGYTF. CDR3 bases: TGCGCCAGCACTCCTGGGGCCTACTATGGCTACACCTTC.

The CDR3 coding sequence is TGTGCCAGTAAACGAGACAGTCATAATGAAAAACTGTTTTTT. Translated, it gives CASKRDSHNEKLFF. This rearrangement joins TRBV6-5 to TRBJ1-4; the D gene is possibly TRBD1 (5 bases). The CDR3 loop spans 14 amino acids. Germline V gene data show CDR1 as MNHEY and CDR2 as SVGAGI. Trimming took 9 bases from V and 4 from J, leaving 15 bases between them.

The chain has TRBV18 and TRBJ1-2; TRBD1 aligns across 7 bases. V shed 3 bases, J shed 11 bases, and the junction held 6 bases outside the gene matches. The CDR3 runs 12 residues. CDR1 is KGHSH, CDR2 LQKENI, per germline. This CDR3 reads CASSPDRPGYTF. CDR3 coding DNA: TGTGCCAGCTCACCGGACAGGCCTGGGTACACCTTC.

For the CDR3, the DNA is TGCGCCAGCAGCCCACAAGGTCCCGGGGTCGGAAACACCATATATTTT. Its translation: CASSPQGPGVGNTIYF. V gene TRBV5-1 combines with J gene TRBJ1-3; D remains ambiguous. This CDR3 has 16 amino acids. Germline assignment: CDR1 SGHRS and CDR2 YFSETQ. V lost 4 bases, J lost 4 bases, and 18 bases lay in between.

CDR3 sequence: CASRAPSKGGTYEQYF. The CDR3 nucleotides read TGCGCCAGCAGAGCCCCGAGTAAAGGGGGCACGTACGAGCAGTACTTC. The rearrangement links TRBV5-1 to TRBJ2-7; 7 bases fit TRBD1. CDR3 length: 16 amino acids. Germline CDR1 is SGHRS and CDR2 is YFSETQ. V shed 5 bases, J shed 4 bases, and the junction held 15 bases outside the gene matches. The full variable domain, with the rest looked up from reference TRBV5-1 and TRBJ2-7, is KAGVTQTPRYLIKTRGQQVTLSCSPISGHRSVSWYQQTPGQGLQFLFEYFSETQRNKGNFPGRFSGRQFSNSRSEMNVSTLELGDSALYLCASRAPSKGGTYEQYFGPGTRLTVT.

The genes are TRBV7-9 and TRBJ2-7; no clear D. Germline CDR1 is SEHNR and CDR2 is FQNEAQ (reference sequence). The CDR3 sequence is 16 residues long. The V and J ends lost 2 bases and 1 base respectively, with 15 bases between them. The CDR3 loop is CASSLSSGFGSYEQYF. For the CDR3, the DNA is TGTGCCAGCAGCTTATCTTCAGGTTTTGGGTCCTACGAGCAGTACTTC. The complete variable domain, with remaining parts taken from reference TRBV7-9 and TRBJ2-7, reads DTGVSQNPRHKITKRGQNVTFRCDPISEHNRLYWYRQTLGQGPEFLTYFQNEAQLEKSRLLSDRFSAERPKGSFSTLEIQRTEQGDSAMYLCASSLSSGFGSYEQYFGPGTRLTVT.

The chain couples TRBV2 to TRBJ1-5; D call uncertain. Trimming removed 4 bases at V and 6 bases at J, with 13 bases between. From germline, CDR1 is SNHLY and CDR2 FYNNEI. This CDR3 is built from 14 residues. Written as DNA, the CDR3 is TGTGCCAGCAGTGGGTTAGCGGGCGGTCAGCCCCAGCATTTT. Translating gives CASSGLAGGQPQHF.

The CDR3 sequence: CASSLDSNTGELFF. The CDR3 DNA reads as TGTGCCAGCAGCTTAGATAGTAACACCGGGGAGCTGTTTTTT. The V gene is TRBV7-9, the J gene TRBJ2-2; D gene uncertain. V shed 1 base and J shed 2 bases, with 5 bases lying between them. The CDR3 sequence is 14 residues long. The V gene's germline CDR1 is SEHNR and CDR2 FQNEAQ (reference sequence).

V gene TRBV5-8 combines with J gene TRBJ1-6, with D possibly TRBD1 on 5 matching bases. This CDR3 spans 17 amino acids. Germline CDR1 SGHTS, CDR2 YDEGEE. The V and J ends lost 4 bases and 4 bases respectively, with 18 bases between them. DNA for the CDR3: TGTGCCAGCAGCCTTCTAACCGTCGGGGGGTATAATTCACCCCTCCACTTT. It codes for CASSLLTVGGYNSPLHF.

The rearrangement uses TRBV5-1 and TRBJ2-7; D might be TRBD1 (6 bases). Per germline, CDR1 SGHRS and CDR2 YFSETQ. This CDR3 is built from 14 residues. Trimming removed 0 bases from V and 6 bases from J, with 13 bases in between. The CDR3 is CASSLAPEGGEQYF. The CDR3 DNA sequence: TGCGCCAGCAGCTTGGCTCCGGAAGGGGGCGAGCAGTACTTC.

The genes are TRBV5-1 and TRBJ1-2, with D unresolved. Trimming took 5 bases from V and 5 from J, leaving 19 bases between them. The germline V gene encodes CDR1 SGHRS and CDR2 YFSETQ. The CDR3 is 15 amino acids. Written as DNA, the CDR3 is TGCGCCAGCAGATATCCTAGTTCGGATTCGTATGGCTACACCTTC. Protein product: CASRYPSSDSYGYTF.

The chain carries TRBV13 and TRBJ1-3; tentative D call: TRBD1 (6 bases). This CDR3 has 15 amino acids. The V gene lost 1 base and the J gene lost 4 bases, with 11 bases spanning the gap. The germline V gene encodes CDR1 PRHDT and CDR2 FYEKMQ (reference sequence). CDR3 sequence: CASSLEGHTGNTIYF. CDR3 coding DNA: TGTGCCAGCAGCTTAGAGGGACATACAGGAAACACCATATATTTT.

The genes are TRBV27 and TRBJ1-2; no reliable D call. Trimming stripped 4 bases from V and 4 bases from J, with 13 bases between. The length of the CDR3 is 14 residues. Germline V gene sequence: CDR1 MNHEY, CDR2 SMNVEV (reference sequence). Here the CDR3 DNA reads TGTGCCAGCAGTTCCTCTGCGCCACCCTATGGCTACACCTTC. Translating it yields CASSSSAPPYGYTF.

The chain uses TRBV30 and TRBJ1-1, with D hard to call. The CDR3 is 13 amino acids. V was shortened by 1 base and J by 6 bases, with 12 bases between the two germline ends. The germline V gene has CDR1 GTSNPN and CDR2 SVGIG (reference sequence). CDR3 region: CAWSGVILSEAFF. The CDR3 DNA follows: TGTGCCTGGAGTGGCGTTATTCTCTCTGAAGCTTTCTTT.

The chain links TRBV9 to TRBJ2-2; TRBD2 agrees at 7 bases. CDR1 and CDR2 from the germline V gene are SGDLS and YYNGEE. The CDR3 length is 16 residues. J lost 2 bases, V lost 4 bases, and 8 bases had no gene match. The CDR3 DNA reads as TGTGCCAGCAGCCCCCGGACTAGTCCCAACACCGGGGAGCTGTTTTTT. As protein: CASSPRTSPNTGELFF.

Remarks on this clone: Other DNA sequences within the sample encode an identical CDR3. This chain joins TRBV18 and TRBJ1-1, with D unclear. CDR3 length: 14 amino acids. CDR1 is KGHSH, CDR2 LQKENI, per germline. Trimming cost V 1 base and J 1 base, with 7 bases left between them. The CDR3 is CASSPLTGNTEAFF. In DNA form, the CDR3 reads TGTGCCAGCTCACCACTGACGGGGAACACTGAAGCTTTCTTT.

The rearrangement uses TRBV6-5 and TRBJ1-2; D is perhaps TRBD1 (5 bases). The CDR3 is 16 residues long. Germline CDR1 MNHEY, CDR2 SVGAGI. V shed 0 bases and J shed 8 bases, with 19 bases lying between them. Here the CDR3 reads CASSYSGAAVGMGYTF. In DNA, the CDR3 is TGTGCCAGCAGTTACTCAGGGGCCGCTGTAGGAATGGGCTACACCTTC.